This record covers a single TCR beta chain. These data originate in a study of molecular identifiers for immune sequencing clone quantification. TCRdb re-derived calls from the PCR reads in MiXCR, one entry per CDR3 protein. The data hold around 320,000 distinct CDR3 sequences, with about a quarter observed a single time. CDR3 length: 17 residues. The V and J ends lost 2 bases and 2 bases respectively, with 17 bases between them. Germline CDR1 reads SNHLY; CDR2 reads FYNNEI. The authors gated naive CD8 T cells as CD8+CD4-CCR7+CD45RA+ for sorting. Sequencing was performed on naive CD8+ T cells from blood, with Jurkat cell RNA spiked in. Subset described: FACS-sorted CD8+CD4-CCR7+CD45RA+ naive T cells. The receptor was derived from a human donor in good health. Some libraries in this study had Jurkat cell RNA spiked in. The rearrangement joins TRBV2 to TRBJ2-3, with TRBD1 as a possible D gene (6 bases). CDR3 sequence (DNA): TGTGCCAGCAGTGAATCCCGGGACACCCAAAACACAGATACGCAGTATTTT. It encodes CASSESRDTQNTDTQYF.